One sample yielded the 30 T cell receptor beta chains listed below, sequenced in a study of response to subunit inactivated influenza vaccine. From the RT-PCR reads, TCRdb called clonotypes with MiXCR, one entry per CDR3 protein. Among a few hundred thousand distinct CDR3 sequences listed, just over 20% were seen once. Sample: PBMCs from blood, taken roughly 20 months after vaccination. Receptors originate from a man aged 50 to 75 who received an inactivated influenza vaccine.

Only a few counts were recorded for this clonotype. The chain combines TRBV10-3 with TRBJ1-4; possibly TRBD1 for D (5 bases). Trimming took off 2 bases at V and 5 bases at J, with 12 bases between the two ends. Germline V gives CDR1 ENHRY, CDR2 SYGVKD. The CDR3 is made up of 15 amino acids. Written as DNA, the CDR3 is TGTGCCATCAGTGAGGGGGGAGGAAACAATGAAAAACTGTTTTTT. This encodes CAISEGGGNNEKLFF.

The chain has TRBV27 and TRBJ2-1; D gene ambiguous. This CDR3 has 15 amino acids. CDR1 and CDR2 from the germline V gene are MNHEY and SMNVEV (reference sequence). V was cut by 6 bases and J by 4 bases, with 16 bases left in between. CDR3: CASSYYPSPYNEQFF. In DNA form, the CDR3 reads TGTGCCAGCAGCTACTACCCAAGCCCGTACAATGAGCAGTTCTTC.

This chain links TRBV27 with TRBJ2-7; weak D call: TRBD1 (6 bases). There are 14 residues in the CDR3. V gave up 4 bases and J gave up 2 bases, with 12 bases separating them. Per germline, CDR1 MNHEY and CDR2 SMNVEV (reference sequence). The CDR3: CASSYTGPPYEQYF. For the CDR3, the DNA is TGTGCCAGCAGTTACACAGGGCCGCCCTACGAGCAGTACTTC.

This clonotype appeared a few times. The rearrangement uses TRBV5-1 and TRBJ2-1, with 7 bases lining up with TRBD2. Per the germline V gene, CDR1 is SGHRS and CDR2 is YFSETQ. The CDR3 is 14 amino acids. V dropped 1 base and J dropped 8; count of bases not matched to a gene: 6. CDR3 in amino acids: CASSLSGVWYEQFF. The CDR3 DNA reads as TGCGCCAGCAGCTTGAGCGGGGTGTGGTATGAGCAGTTCTTC.

This sequence joins TRBV4-2 and TRBJ1-3; a weak D match, TRBD1 (6 bases). From germline, CDR1 is LGHNA and CDR2 YNFKEQ. The CDR3 totals 17 residues. The V and J ends lost 1 base and 4 bases respectively, with 17 bases between them. The CDR3 region is CASSQAPTGSGGNTIYF. The CDR3 DNA follows: TGTGCCAGCAGCCAAGCACCAACAGGGTCTGGAGGAAACACCATATATTTT.

This clonotype was seen ten or more times. The J gene is TRBJ1-1, the V gene TRBV5-1; the D gene is possibly TRBD1 (6 bases). The CDR3 is 13 amino acids. V was pared by 3 bases and J by 6 bases, with 12 bases between. Per germline, CDR1 SGHRS and CDR2 YFSETQ. Here the CDR3 reads CASSWDGGAEAFF. CDR3 sequence (DNA): TGCGCCAGCAGCTGGGACGGGGGCGCTGAAGCTTTCTTT.

The rearrangement joins TRBV5-1 to TRBJ2-1; TRBD2 is a possible D gene (5 bases). Germline values: CDR1 SGHRS, CDR2 YFSETQ. The CDR3 totals 13 residues. Trimming shortened V by 3 bases and J by 7 bases, and 11 bases separated the two germline ends. In DNA form, the CDR3 reads TGCGCCAGCAGCTCCGGGATTCAAAATGAGCAGTTCTTC. Translating it yields CASSSGIQNEQFF.

The rearrangement joins TRBV5-1 to TRBJ2-7, with D perhaps TRBD2 (6 bases). Germline V CDR1 and CDR2: SGHRS, YFSETQ. This CDR3 region has 13 residues. The V and J ends lost 4 bases and 2 bases respectively, with 10 bases between them. CDR3 bases: TGCGCCAGCAGCCCGGAGGGAGCCTACGAGCAGTACTTC. Translation: CASSPEGAYEQYF. Variable domain in full (rest from reference TRBV5-1 and TRBJ2-7): KAGVTQTPRYLIKTRGQQVTLSCSPISGHRSVSWYQQTPGQGLQFLFEYFSETQRNKGNFPGRFSGRQFSNSRSEMNVSTLELGDSALYLCASSPEGAYEQYFGPGTRLTVT.

The V gene is TRBV12-3 or TRBV12-4, the J gene TRBJ1-1; D gene uncertain. The V end was cut by 5 bases, the J end by 12 bases, with 19 bases between. The CDR3 totals 13 residues. The CDR3 region has the DNA TGTGCCAGCAGTCAAGTATCCCAAATGCATCCTTTCTTT. Its translation: CASSQVSQMHPFF.

The rearrangement links TRBV30 to TRBJ1-6; 7 nucleotides line up with TRBD1. J gave up 9 bases and V 4 bases, and 9 bases lay outside the gene matches. The CDR3 covers 14 residues. Germline values: CDR1 GTSNPN, CDR2 SVGIG (reference sequence). The DNA of the CDR3 is TGTGCCTGGAAGGGGACGAGGGGGCCTTCACCCCTCCACTTT. Translated, it gives CAWKGTRGPSPLHF. The entire variable domain, with the rest obtained from reference TRBV30 and TRBJ1-6, is as follows: SQTIHQWPATLVQPVGSPLSLECTVEGTSNPNLYWYRQAAGRGLQLLFYSVGIGQISSEVPQNLSASRPQDRQFILSSKKLLLSDSGFYLCAWKGTRGPSPLHFGNGTRLTVT.

The CDR3 sequence: CATSWDGETQYF. DNA of the CDR3: TGTGCCACCAGTTGGGACGGGGAGACCCAGTACTTC. V is TRBV24-1 and J is TRBJ2-5; D is perhaps TRBD1 or TRBD2 (5 bases each). Trimming took off 6 bases at V and 5 bases at J, with 9 bases between the two ends. The CDR3 spans 12 residues. The germline gives CDR1 KGHDR, CDR2 SFDVKD.

This clonotype was picked up a small number of times. The chain recombines TRBV19 with TRBJ2-7; D remains ambiguous. CDR1 LNHDA and CDR2 SQIVND come from the germline V gene (reference sequence). The CDR3 runs 14 residues. V dropped 3 bases and J dropped 0 bases, with 9 bases sitting between them. Here the CDR3 reads CASSITATSYEQYF. CDR3 coding DNA: TGTGCCAGTAGTATCACGGCGACCTCCTACGAGCAGTACTTC.

This clonotype was counted only a few times. The rearrangement uses TRBV6-2 or TRBV6-3 and TRBJ1-1; 10 nucleotides line up with TRBD1. With 4 bases clipped from V and 1 base from J, the junction kept 12 bases outside the gene matches. CDR3 length equals 18 residues. CDR1 and CDR2 from the germline V gene are MNHEY and SVGEGT. CDR3 sequence (DNA): TGTGCCAGCAGTTTCCACGTGACAGGGGGCCACGGGAACACTGAAGCTTTCTTT. As protein: CASSFHVTGGHGNTEAFF.

This clonotype was picked up a small number of times. V and J are TRBV12-3 or TRBV12-4 and TRBJ2-1; 10 positions agree with TRBD2. The CDR3 contains 15 residues. V was pared by 7 bases and J by 0 bases, with 3 bases of the junction left unmatched. CDR3 protein: CASTRLAGSYNEQFF. CDR3 in DNA: TGTGCCAGCACCAGACTAGCGGGCTCCTACAATGAGCAGTTCTTC.

This chain uses TRBV6-1 with TRBJ2-2, with TRBD2 matching 8 bases. The length of the CDR3 is 14 residues. The J segment lost 6 bases and the V segment lost 7 bases, leaving 7 bases of the junction unmatched. Looked up from germline, CDR1 is MNHNS and CDR2 is SASEGT. CDR3 protein: CASKKRESSGELFF. CDR3 sequence (DNA): TGTGCCAGCAAAAAGCGGGAGAGCTCCGGGGAGCTGTTTTTT.

The V call is TRBV14, the J call TRBJ2-1, with no clear D. Germline-derived CDR1 and CDR2 are SGHDN and FVKESK. The CDR3 consists of 16 residues. Trimming removed 0 bases from V and 2 bases from J, with 11 bases in between. CDR3 sequence: CASSQDGLPPYNEQFF. CDR3 DNA: TGTGCCAGCAGCCAAGATGGCCTGCCCCCCTACAATGAGCAGTTCTTC.

This clonotype was seen only a few times. This sequence joins TRBV6-5 and TRBJ2-3, with D maybe TRBD2 (7 bases). Looked up from germline, CDR1 is MNHEY and CDR2 is SVGAGI. This CDR3 contains 12 residues. CDR3 amino acids: CFPAGASDTQYF. CDR3 DNA sequence: TGTTTCCCGGCGGGGGCATCCGATACGCAGTATTTT.

The gene calls are TRBV5-1 and TRBJ1-2; 7 positions match TRBD1. Looked up from germline, CDR1 is SGHRS and CDR2 is YFSETQ. This CDR3 has 16 amino acids. Trimming at V came to 2 bases and at J to 5 bases, leaving 12 bases not matched to a gene. The CDR3 DNA reads TGCGCCAGCAGCTTTCCCTCCGCAGACAGGGAATATGGCTACACCTTC. Protein product: CASSFPSADREYGYTF. The full variable domain, completed using reference TRBV5-1 and TRBJ1-2, is KAGVTQTPRYLIKTRGQQVTLSCSPISGHRSVSWYQQTPGQGLQFLFEYFSETQRNKGNFPGRFSGRQFSNSRSEMNVSTLELGDSALYLCASSFPSADREYGYTFGSGTRLTVV.

The J gene is TRBJ2-3, the V gene TRBV12-3 or TRBV12-4; maybe TRBD1 (6 bases). Trimming removed 5 bases at V and 7 bases at J, with 16 bases between. CDR3 length: 14 residues. The CDR3 loop is CASSMDRDIYTQYF. The CDR3 DNA follows: TGTGCCAGCAGTATGGACCGGGACATCTATACGCAGTATTTT.

There are many counts of this clonotype. This chain joins TRBV12-3 or TRBV12-4 and TRBJ1-4, with TRBD1 identical over 7 bases. Losses at the gene ends were 2 bases for V and 8 bases for J; bases not matched to a gene: 5. The CDR3 length is 14 residues. In nucleotides, the CDR3 is TGTGCCAGCAGTTTAACGGGACAGAACGAAAAACTGTTTTTT. Protein: CASSLTGQNEKLFF.

This clonotype turned up a few times. The chain couples TRBV28 to TRBJ1-1, with TRBD1 as a possible D gene (5 bases). The V gene's germline CDR1 is MDHEN and CDR2 SYDVKM. The CDR3 sequence is 15 residues long. V lost 4 bases, J lost 0 bases, and 12 bases lay in between. The CDR3 DNA reads as TGTGCCAGCAGTTCCGTCTGGGGGATGAACACTGAAGCTTTCTTT. Residues: CASSSVWGMNTEAFF.

This clonotype has at least ten counts. The chain combines TRBV28 with TRBJ1-2, with D unclear. Germline V gene lookup returns CDR1 MDHEN and CDR2 SYDVKM. The CDR3 runs 15 residues. Trimming removed 6 bases from V and 4 bases from J, with 18 bases in between. The CDR3 here is CASRPHNRRSYGYTF. The DNA for the CDR3 is TGTGCCAGCAGACCCCATAACCGACGGTCCTATGGCTACACCTTC.

This clonotype has just a few counts. The chain links TRBV11-1 to TRBJ1-1, with 8 bases that match TRBD1. The V gene end was trimmed by 5 bases and the J gene end by 2 bases; junction bases not matched to a gene: 7. Germline values: CDR1 SGHAT, CDR2 FQDESV (reference sequence). This CDR3 has 15 amino acids. CDR3 DNA: TGTGCCAGCAGCACGAAACAGGGGGGTAACACTGAAGCTTTCTTT. Translation: CASSTKQGGNTEAFF.

The chain carries TRBV4-3 and TRBJ2-3, with D perhaps being TRBD1 or TRBD2 (5 bases each). V was clipped by 1 base and J by 0 bases, with 8 bases between them. The CDR3 has 15 amino acids. The germline CDR1 and CDR2 sequences are LGHNA and YSLEER. The CDR3 DNA is TGCGCCAGCAGCCAAGCGGGGCGAAGCACAGATACGCAGTATTTT. The encoded protein is CASSQAGRSTDTQYF.

The chain couples TRBV24-1 to TRBJ2-1; 14 bases map to TRBD2. CDR3 length: 18 amino acids. Trimming at V came to 4 bases and at J to 3 bases, leaving 7 bases not matched to a gene. The V gene's germline CDR1 is KGHDR and CDR2 SFDVKD. The CDR3 sequence: CATSDPGLAGELYNEQFF. The CDR3 bases are TGTGCCACCAGTGACCCGGGACTAGCGGGAGAGCTCTACAATGAGCAGTTCTTC.

This clonotype has a count of ten or more. The chain links TRBV7-9 to TRBJ1-1; D remains unclear. Germline V CDR1 and CDR2: SEHNR, FQNEAQ (reference sequence). V was cut by 5 bases and J by 5 bases, with 6 bases left in between. CDR3 length: 11 residues. The DNA for the CDR3 is TGTGCCAGCAGCCTCAGTACTGAAGCTTTCTTT. It encodes CASSLSTEAFF.

The genes are TRBV6-4 and TRBJ2-4; no definite D call. V lost 1 base to trimming and J lost 3 bases, with 16 bases between them. CDR3 size: 17 residues. CDR1 is MRHNA, CDR2 SNTAGT, per germline. CDR3 DNA sequence: TGTGCCAGCAGTGACTGGAATGATCCTACGAGCAAAAACATTCAGTACTTC. It codes for CASSDWNDPTSKNIQYF.

V is TRBV27 and J is TRBJ2-7; weak D call: TRBD2 (6 bases). CDR3 length equals 13 residues. Trimming took off 6 bases at V and 9 bases at J, with 18 bases between the two ends. The germline V gene has CDR1 MNHEY and CDR2 SMNVEV (reference sequence). CDR3 amino acids: CASRDYAGLVQYF. The CDR3 coding sequence is TGTGCCAGCAGGGACTACGCCGGCCTCGTGCAGTACTTC.

This clonotype was observed at least ten times. This chain connects TRBV28 to TRBJ1-6, with D possibly being TRBD1 (6 bases). There are 14 residues in the CDR3. V shed 3 bases and J shed 5 bases, with 8 bases lying between them. Looked up from germline, CDR1 is MDHEN and CDR2 is SYDVKM. CDR3: CASSFRGNNSPLHF. CDR3 sequence (DNA): TGTGCCAGCAGTTTTAGGGGGAATAATTCACCCCTCCACTTT.

This clonotype occurred a few times. This rearrangement joins TRBV29-1 to TRBJ1-6, with TRBD1 matching over 8 bases. Germline CDR1 is SQVTM and CDR2 is ANQGSEA. V dropped 4 bases and J dropped 10; count of bases not matched to a gene: 6. The CDR3 extends over 13 amino acids. The CDR3 is CSVGGTGGSPLHF. Written as DNA, the CDR3 is TGCAGCGTTGGGGGAACAGGGGGATCACCCCTCCACTTT.